The rows below give T cell receptor beta chains drawn from one sample of a study of cytomegalovirus exposure and HLA in healthy donors. Data came from immunoSEQ multiplex PCR; TCRdb stores just in-frame clones and leaves some out. The sample yields roughly 140,000 clones, around 80% seen once. The sequenced sample consisted of PBMCs. Receptors were obtained from a male donor in good health and CMV-seronegative. Both conserved end residues are part of each CDR3. The D gene is left open where the match is weak. Rows give clone size only sometimes, using once, few, many, or a class for an expanded clone.

v_gene	abundance	d_gene	j_gene	CDR3aa	CDR3nt
TRBV2	.	.	TRBJ1-2	CATLKEVLGYGYTF	TGTGCCACGTTAAAGGAGGTTTTGGGCTATGGCTACACCTTC
TRBV5-6	.	TRBD2	TRBJ2-7	CASSLGGGFGYEQYF	TGTGCCAGCAGCTTGGGCGGGGGATTTGGGTACGAGCAGTACTTC
TRBV7-8	.	TRBD1	TRBJ1-5	CASSRRGTGPQPQHF	TGTGCCAGCAGCCGCCGAGGGACAGGGCCTCAGCCCCAGCATTTT
TRBV7-2	few	.	TRBJ2-7	CASSRSPFLEQTASEQYF	TGTGCCAGCAGCCGTTCCCCATTCCTGGAGCAGACAGCCTCCGAGCAGTACTTC
TRBV28	.	.	TRBJ1-1	CASGPRVNTEAFF	TGTGCCAGCGGCCCCAGGGTGAACACTGAAGCTTTCTTT
TRBV11-2	few	TRBD1	TRBJ1-1	CASNQGVGNTEAFF	TGTGCCAGCAATCAGGGGGTCGGAAACACTGAAGCTTTCTTT
TRBV28	.	TRBD2	TRBJ2-7	CAVRRLAQLSPYEQYF	TGTGCCGTTCGTCGACTAGCGCAACTTTCTCCCTACGAGCAGTACTTC
TRBV6-5	once	.	TRBJ1-4	CASSPGEKLFF	TGTGCCAGCAGTCCCGGGGAAAAACTGTTTTTT
TRBV4-1	few	TRBD2	TRBJ2-7	CASSPIAGSYEQYF	TGCGCCAGCAGCCCGATAGCGGGTTCCTACGAGCAGTACTTC
TRBV29-1	.	TRBD1	TRBJ1-4	CSVDAGQGNEKLFF	TGCAGCGTTGACGCGGGACAGGGCAATGAAAAACTGTTTTTT
TRBV7-9	.	.	TRBJ1-4	CARVGKGHEKLFF	TGTGCCAGAGTTGGGAAGGGGCATGAAAAACTGTTTTTT
TRBV7-3	.	TRBD1	TRBJ2-7	CASSPTGDSYEQYF	TGTGCCAGCAGCCCCACAGGGGACTCCTACGAGCAGTACTTC
TRBV7-7	.	.	TRBJ2-7	CASVRGDRAYEQYF	TGTGCCAGCGTTAGGGGGGACAGAGCCTACGAGCAGTACTTC
TRBV29-1	.	.	TRBJ2-7	CSVPLDEQYF	TGCAGCGTTCCTTTAGACGAGCAGTACTTC
TRBV9	.	TRBD2	TRBJ2-1	CASSLMGGTYNEQFF	TGTGCCAGCAGCCTGATGGGGGGGACCTACAATGAGCAGTTCTTC
TRBV5-4	.	.	TRBJ2-7	CASSLERGSYEQYF	TGTGCCAGCAGCTTGGAAAGGGGAAGCTACGAGCAGTACTTC
TRBV9	.	.	TRBJ1-5	CASPDGGRRQPQHF	TGTGCCAGCCCTGATGGGGGCCGGAGGCAGCCCCAGCATTTT
TRBV4-3	.	TRBD1	TRBJ1-1	CASSLKGAGAFF	TGCGCCAGCAGCCTGAAGGGGGCTGGAGCTTTCTTT
TRBV20-1	once	TRBD1	TRBJ2-1	CSARKQGQEFF	TGCAGTGCGCGAAAACAGGGGCAGGAGTTCTTC
TRBV30	once	.	TRBJ1-1	CASSLVGAEAFF	TGTGCCTCCTCCCTCGTTGGAGCTGAAGCTTTCTTT
TRBV4-3	.	TRBD1	TRBJ2-7	CASSQGTGASYEQYF	TGCGCCAGCAGCCAGGGGACAGGGGCCTCCTACGAGCAGTACTTC
TRBV6-5	.	.	TRBJ1-1	CACANSNTEAFF	TGTGCCTGCGCGAACAGTAACACTGAAGCTTTCTTT
TRBV27	.	.	TRBJ1-6	CASSFQGRGSPLHF	TGTGCCAGCAGTTTTCAGGGAAGGGGTTCACCCCTCCACTTT
TRBV5-1	.	.	TRBJ2-1	CASSSSGFPSYNEQFF	TGCGCCAGCAGCTCGTCAGGGTTCCCTTCCTACAATGAGCAGTTCTTC
TRBV9	few	TRBD1	TRBJ2-7	CASSVGAAGGYEQYF	TGTGCCAGCAGCGTAGGGGCGGCAGGGGGCTACGAGCAGTACTTC
TRBV28	once	TRBD1	TRBJ1-4	CASGSSTGINEKLFF	TGTGCCAGCGGCTCCTCGACAGGGATTAATGAAAAACTGTTTTTT